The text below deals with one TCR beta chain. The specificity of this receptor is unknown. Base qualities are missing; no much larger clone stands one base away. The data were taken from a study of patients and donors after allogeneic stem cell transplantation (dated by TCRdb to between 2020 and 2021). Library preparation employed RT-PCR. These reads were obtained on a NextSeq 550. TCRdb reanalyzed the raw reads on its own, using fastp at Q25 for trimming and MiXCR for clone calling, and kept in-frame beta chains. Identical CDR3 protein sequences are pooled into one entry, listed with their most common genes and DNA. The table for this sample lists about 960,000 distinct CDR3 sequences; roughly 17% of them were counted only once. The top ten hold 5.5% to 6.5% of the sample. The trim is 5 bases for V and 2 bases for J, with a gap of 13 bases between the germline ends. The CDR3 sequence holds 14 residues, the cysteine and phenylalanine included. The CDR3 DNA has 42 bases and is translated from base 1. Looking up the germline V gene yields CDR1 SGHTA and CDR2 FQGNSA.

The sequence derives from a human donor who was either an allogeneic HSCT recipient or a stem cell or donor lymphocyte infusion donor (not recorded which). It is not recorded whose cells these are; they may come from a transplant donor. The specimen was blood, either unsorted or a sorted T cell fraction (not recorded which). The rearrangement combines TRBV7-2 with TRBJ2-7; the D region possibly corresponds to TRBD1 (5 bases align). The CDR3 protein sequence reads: CASSPRQRTYEQYF. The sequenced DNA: TGTGCCAGCAGCCCCCGACAGAGAACCTACGAGCAGTACTTC.